Listed here are 2 T cell receptor beta chains from one sample, sequenced in a study of early T cells in non-severe SARS-CoV-2 infection. TCRdb analysed the 5' RACE reads with MiXCR anew, one entry per CDR3 protein. This sample has approximately 69,000 distinct CDR3 sequences, with over 10% found just once. The material sequenced was whole blood, taken at baseline. The receptors originated from an adult who was a healthcare worker with PCR-confirmed SARS-CoV-2 infection or an uninfected control (not recorded which).

V gene TRBV25-1 combines with J gene TRBJ2-3, with a possible D match to TRBD1 (5 bases). The CDR3 runs to 16 residues. Trimming shortened V by 1 base and J by 0 bases, and 11 bases separated the two germline ends. The germline V gene encodes CDR1 MGHDK and CDR2 SYGVNS. In DNA form, the CDR3 reads TGTGCCAGCAGTGAATCAACAGGCTATAGCACAGATACGCAGTATTTT. Amino acid sequence: CASSESTGYSTDTQYF. Filled out from reference TRBV25-1 and TRBJ2-3, the complete variable domain reads EADIYQTPRYLVIGTGKKITLECSQTMGHDKMYWYQQDPGMELHLIHYSYGVNSTEKGDLSSESTVSRIRTEHFPLTLESARPSHTSQYLCASSESTGYSTDTQYFGPGTRLTVL.

This clonotype occurred a few times. The V and J genes are TRBV29-1 and TRBJ2-5; D ambiguous. Per germline, CDR1 SQVTM and CDR2 ANQGSEA. This CDR3 comprises 12 residues. Trimming stripped 6 bases from V and 5 bases from J, with 13 bases between. CDR3 region: CSVRVGIETQYF. As DNA, the CDR3 is TGCAGCGTCCGAGTGGGGATCGAGACCCAGTACTTC.